Included here is one T cell receptor beta chain sequence, with context. The record originates from a study of blood T cell repertoires in COVID-19. Study-wide context: The United States, Italy and Spain supplied acute and convalescent COVID-19 samples. PBMCs, B-cell-depleted T cells, or T cells provided the cDNA or gDNA that made up the material.

The CDR3 runs 17 residues. V was clipped by 2 bases and J by 7 bases; unmatched bases: 10. Germline V gives CDR1 SGHNT, CDR2 YYREEE (reference sequence). Under the authors' procedure: Estimates of nucleated cell counts were drawn from the amplification of reference gene primers. Profiled with immunoSEQ multiplex PCR; TCRdb holds only in-frame clones, not every one. V and J calls and clone size are copied from that table; D and trimming were computed from the DNA. The sample has approximately 180,000 clones, 70% to 90% seen once; the top ten hold around 6%. The receptor was isolated from a man aged 40-49 years with active or convalescent COVID-19. The source material was peripheral blood. V usage is TRBV5-4 and J usage is TRBJ2-5, with 14 bases lining up with TRBD2. CDR3 sequence (DNA): TGTGCCAGCAGCTTAAATCTAGGGACTAGCGGGAGAGGGACCCAGTACTTC. This translates into CASSLNLGTSGRGTQYF. Full variable domain (outside the CDR3, taken from reference TRBV5-4 and TRBJ2-5): ETGVTQSPTHLIKTRGQQVTLRCSSQSGHNTVSWYQQALGQGPQFIFQYYREEENGRGNFPPRFSGLQFPNYSSELNVNALELDDSALYLCASSLNLGTSGRGTQYFGPGTRLLVL.